This TCR beta chain was recovered during a study of T cells expressing NK-cell markers. As for the study in general: Sequenced donors, eight in total, included seven who were HCMV-seropositive and one who was seronegative. Study-level points and caveats: The CD3+CD56-NKG2C+ fraction was also led by these clonotypes in a few donors.

On this clonotype: The antigen is undetermined.

This CDR3 region has 13 residues. Looked up from germline, CDR1 is DFQATT and CDR2 is SNEGSKA (reference sequence). TCRdb re-called the 5' RACE reads and shows each CDR3 protein once, DNA omitted. The repertoire table contains some 460,000 distinct CDR3 sequences. The chain uses TRBV20-1 and TRBJ1-2; TCRdb indicates TRBD1, and absent DNA this call remains unverified. The sample was blood T cells: a sorted CD56 or NKG2C T cell subset, CD4+ or CD8+ T cells, or bulk PBMC T cells (not recorded which). The receptor was isolated from a woman in her 50s in good health. Here the CDR3 reads CSAREGQEEGYTF.